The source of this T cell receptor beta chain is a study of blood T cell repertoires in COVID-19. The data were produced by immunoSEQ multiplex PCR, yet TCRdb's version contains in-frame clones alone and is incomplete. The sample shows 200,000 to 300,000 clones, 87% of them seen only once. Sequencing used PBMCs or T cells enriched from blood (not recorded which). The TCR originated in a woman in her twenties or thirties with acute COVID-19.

Here the CDR3 DNA reads TGTGCCAGCAGCTTAGCAAGGGGATACTCAACTAATGAAAAACTGTTTTTT. This sequence encodes CASSLARGYSTNEKLFF. The chain recombines TRBV7-9 with TRBJ1-4, with D perhaps TRBD1 (5 bases). Trimming stripped 0 bases from V and 0 bases from J, with 11 bases between. Germline V gene sequence: CDR1 SEHNR, CDR2 FQNEAQ (reference sequence). This CDR3 region has 17 residues.